These 14 T cell receptor beta chains came from one sample sequenced in a study of T cell repertoires in cytomegalovirus infection. TCRdb recomputed calls from the reads with MiXCR, one row per CDR3 protein. The table shows approximately 250,000 distinct CDR3 sequences, with roughly 10% occurring only once. Material: PBMCs. The receptor source for this set is a human donor in good health (CMV status not recorded). Some clones in this sample may be carry-over from other donors' samples.

This clonotype was recorded a few times. V gene TRBV20-1 combines with J gene TRBJ1-1; TRBD1 matches at 8 bases. This CDR3 has 14 residues. Per germline, CDR1 DFQATT and CDR2 SNEGSKA (reference sequence). The V segment lost 5 bases and the J segment 1 base; nucleotides outside the gene matches: 6. CDR3 DNA sequence: TGCAGTGCTGGAGGGACAGGTTGGAACACTGAAGCTTTCTTT. Residues: CSAGGTGWNTEAFF.

This clonotype came up many times. This chain joins TRBV7-2 and TRBJ2-5; 9 bases are shared with TRBD1. J was trimmed by 5 bases and V by 1 base; bases with no gene match: 8. Germline V gene data show CDR1 as SGHTA and CDR2 as FQGNSA. The CDR3 extends over 16 amino acids. CDR3 protein: CASSLGTGVKRETQYF. The CDR3 DNA reads TGTGCCAGCAGCTTAGGGACAGGGGTTAAAAGGGAGACCCAGTACTTC.

At least ten counts were recorded for this clonotype. The rearrangement links TRBV7-2 to TRBJ2-7; TRBD2 aligns across 8 bases. The V and J ends lost 4 bases and 1 base, in that order; junction bases with no gene match: 6. Germline loops: CDR1 SGHTA, CDR2 FQGNSA. The CDR3 has 15 residues. The DNA for the CDR3 is TGTGCCAGCAGCTCAACCGGGACTAGTTCCTACGAGCAGTACTTC. This translates into CASSSTGTSSYEQYF.

In its sample, this clonotype was seen many times. V gene TRBV7-2 combines with J gene TRBJ2-1; 9 positions agree with TRBD2. V gave up 5 bases and J gave up 9 bases; unmatched junction bases: 11. The CDR3 is 15 amino acids. The germline V gene encodes CDR1 SGHTA and CDR2 FQGNSA. The CDR3 DNA follows: TGTGCCAGCAGCCTTAGAAGATCTAGCGGGATTGAGCAGTTCTTC. Protein: CASSLRRSSGIEQFF.

This clonotype appeared many times. The V gene is TRBV19, the J gene TRBJ1-1, with 9 bases matching TRBD1. Per germline, CDR1 LNHDA and CDR2 SQIVND (reference sequence). V lost 4 bases to trimming and J lost 10 bases; unmatched junction nucleotides: 7. The CDR3 covers 13 residues. The CDR3 loop reads CASSTGQGKGAFF. For the CDR3, the DNA is TGTGCCAGTAGTACCGGACAGGGGAAGGGAGCTTTCTTT.

This clonotype occurred many times. V and J are TRBV7-9 and TRBJ2-1; 10 bases are a match to TRBD2. Unmatched junction bases numbered 5, after V lost 5 bases and J lost 4 bases. The CDR3 is 15 residues long. The germline V gene has CDR1 SEHNR and CDR2 FQNEAQ (reference sequence). CDR3 DNA: TGTGCCAGCAGCACCCCGACTAGCGGGTACAATGAGCAGTTCTTC. Its translation is CASSTPTSGYNEQFF.

This clonotype occurred many times. The genes are TRBV7-2 and TRBJ2-6; D is unclear. Germline CDR1 reads SGHTA; CDR2 reads FQGNSA. This CDR3 contains 16 residues. The V gene lost 2 bases and the J gene lost 1 base, with 9 bases spanning the gap. As DNA, the CDR3 is TGTGCCAGCAGCTTATCACGGGTATCTGGGGCCAACGTCCTGACTTTC. Translated, it gives CASSLSRVSGANVLTF.

This clonotype was seen ten or more times. The chain joins TRBV4-3 to TRBJ2-1, with 7 bases that match TRBD1. V shed 1 base and J 3 bases; nucleotides not matched to a gene: 9. This CDR3 has 17 amino acids. Germline values: CDR1 LGHNA, CDR2 YSLEER. Here the CDR3 DNA reads TGCGCCAGCAGCCAAGGCAAGACAGGGCCGAACTACAATGAGCAGTTCTTC. Its protein product is CASSQGKTGPNYNEQFF.

As to this clonotype: A much larger clone differs from this one at a single base, so this may be a read error. The V and J genes are TRBV19 and TRBJ1-5; D is unclear. CDR3 length equals 16 residues. The germline CDR1 and CDR2 sequences are LNHDA and SQIVND (reference sequence). The V end lost 3 bases, the J end lost 5 bases, and 17 bases lay between the germline ends. The CDR3 loop is CASSIPEGVGDQPQHF. CDR3 coding DNA: TGTGCCAGTAGTATCCCGGAGGGTGTTGGCGATCAGCCCCAGCATTTT.

This clonotype was found a few times. The chain has TRBV3-1 and TRBJ2-5; D is possibly TRBD2 (6 bases). CDR3 length equals 17 residues. Trimming left V 3 bases short and J 0 bases short, with 17 bases between. From germline, CDR1 is LGHDT and CDR2 YNNKEL (reference sequence). In DNA, the CDR3 is TGTGCCAGCAGCCAGGTTACGGGACTGTTCGACCAAGAGACCCAGTACTTC. It translates to CASSQVTGLFDQETQYF.

This clonotype was counted a few times. This chain links TRBV6-4 with TRBJ2-1, with TRBD2 as a possible D gene (5 bases). Germline assignment: CDR1 MRHNA and CDR2 SNTAGT. There are 14 residues in the CDR3. V lost 9 bases, J lost 0 bases, and 12 bases lay in between. The CDR3 loop is CARDGETSYNEQFF. CDR3 coding DNA: TGTGCCAGGGATGGGGAGACCTCCTACAATGAGCAGTTCTTC.

This clonotype was detected many times. V is TRBV7-2 and J is TRBJ1-1; D not certain. CDR3 length: 13 amino acids. Germline CDR1 SGHTA, CDR2 FQGNSA. V lost 5 bases and J 4 bases, leaving 11 bases between the germline ends. The CDR3 protein is CASSTQISTEAFF. Written as DNA, the CDR3 is TGTGCCAGCAGCACACAAATCAGCACTGAAGCTTTCTTT.

This clonotype was found many times. The genes are TRBV28 and TRBJ1-1; TRBD1 agrees at 12 bases. Germline V gene sequence: CDR1 MDHEN, CDR2 SYDVKM. V was clipped by 0 bases and J by 5 bases; unmatched bases: 10. This CDR3 is 18 amino acids long. The CDR3 protein is CASSLWIGTGGGDTEAFF. CDR3 DNA sequence: TGTGCCAGCAGTTTATGGATTGGGACAGGGGGCGGGGATACTGAAGCTTTCTTT. Supplemented by reference TRBV28 and TRBJ1-1, the full variable domain reads DVKVTQSSRYLVKRTGEKVFLECVQDMDHENMFWYRQDPGLGLRLIYFSYDVKMKEKGDIPEGYSVSREKKERFSLILESASTNQTSMYLCASSLWIGTGGGDTEAFFGQGTRLTVV.

This chain joins TRBV11-3 and TRBJ1-1; D is possibly TRBD1 (5 bases). Germline V gene data show CDR1 as SGHNT and CDR2 as YENEEA. The length of the CDR3 is 15 residues. V lost 2 bases and J 3 bases, leaving 13 bases between the germline ends. For the CDR3, the DNA is TGTGCCAGCAGCTTAAGTGCCGGGGACGACACTGAAGCTTTCTTT. Protein product: CASSLSAGDDTEAFF.